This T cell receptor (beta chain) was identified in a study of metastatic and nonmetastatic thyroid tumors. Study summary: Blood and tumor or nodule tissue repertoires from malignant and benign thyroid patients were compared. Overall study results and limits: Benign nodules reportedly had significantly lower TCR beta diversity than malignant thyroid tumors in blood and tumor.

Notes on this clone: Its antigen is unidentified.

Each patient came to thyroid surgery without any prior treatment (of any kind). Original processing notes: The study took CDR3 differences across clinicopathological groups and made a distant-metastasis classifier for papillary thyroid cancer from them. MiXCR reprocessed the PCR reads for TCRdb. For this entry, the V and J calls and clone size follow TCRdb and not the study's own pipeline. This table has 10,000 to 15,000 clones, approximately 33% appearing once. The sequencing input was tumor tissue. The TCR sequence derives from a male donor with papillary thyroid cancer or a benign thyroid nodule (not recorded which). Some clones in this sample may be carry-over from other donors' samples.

This chain's CDR3 is CAISEWSGGAYEQYF. The CDR3 DNA reads TGTGCCATCAGTGAGTGGAGCGGGGGGGCCTACGAGCAGTACTTC. This chain connects TRBV10-3 to TRBJ2-7; 10 bases agree with TRBD2. The CDR3 consists of 15 residues. J gave up 2 bases and V 1 base, and 2 bases lay outside the gene matches. Germline CDR1 and CDR2: ENHRY and SYGVKD.